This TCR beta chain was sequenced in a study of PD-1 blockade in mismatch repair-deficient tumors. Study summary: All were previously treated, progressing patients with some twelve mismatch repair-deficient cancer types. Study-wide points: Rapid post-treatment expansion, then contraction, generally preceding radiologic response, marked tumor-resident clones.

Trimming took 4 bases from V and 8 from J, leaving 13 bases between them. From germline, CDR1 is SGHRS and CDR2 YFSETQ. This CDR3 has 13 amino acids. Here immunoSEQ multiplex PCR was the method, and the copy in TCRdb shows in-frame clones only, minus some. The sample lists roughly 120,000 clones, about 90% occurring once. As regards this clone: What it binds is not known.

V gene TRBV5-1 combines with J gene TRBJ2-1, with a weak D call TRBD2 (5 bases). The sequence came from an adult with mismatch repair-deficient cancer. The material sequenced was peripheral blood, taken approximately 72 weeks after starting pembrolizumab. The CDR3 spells CASSRPGRHEQFF. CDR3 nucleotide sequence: TGCGCCAGCAGCCGCCCGGGAAGACATGAGCAGTTCTTC.